The sequence of this T cell receptor (beta chain) was determined in a study of blood T cell repertoires in COVID-19. Study overall: Specimens from acute and convalescent COVID-19 originated in the United States, Italy and Spain. The cDNA or gDNA used as material had been derived from T cells, B-cell-depleted T cells, or PBMCs.

The CDR3 contains 15 residues. The germline CDR1 and CDR2 sequences are LNHDA and SQIVND (reference sequence). The V segment lost 3 bases and the J segment 8 bases; nucleotides outside the gene matches: 10. In the authors' workflow: Scientists estimated how many nucleated cells there were by amplifying reference gene primers. The assay was immunoSEQ multiplex PCR, and TCRdb's table has in-frame clones only and misses some. That table supplies the V and J calls and clone size; D and trimming were determined from the DNA. The table lists about 34,000 clones, about 90% of them singletons. This receptor was obtained from an elderly man with acute or convalescent COVID-19. V is TRBV19 and J is TRBJ2-4, with TRBD2 matching over 7 bases. The specimen sequenced was peripheral blood. CDR3 amino acids: CASSIRPAREDIQYF. The CDR3 coding sequence is TGTGCCAGTAGTATTCGGCCGGCTCGGGAGGACATTCAGTACTTC.